The clone carrying this TCR beta chain was observed a few times. What it binds is not known. The data are from a study of molecular identifiers for immune sequencing clone quantification. In preparing bulk TCR libraries, previously described methods and listed TCR primers were used. TCRdb reprocessed the PCR reads via MiXCR and lists one record per CDR3 protein. The table has more than 250,000 distinct CDR3 sequences, roughly a fifth seen once; the top ten hold approximately 0.85%. Trimming removed 0 bases from V and 5 bases from J, with 16 bases in between. This CDR3 spans 16 amino acids. Germline CDR1 reads LNHDA; CDR2 reads SQIVND (reference sequence). General study points: Clones above 20 RNA copies contained over 98% of effector molecules but under 1% of naive ones.

The chain is built from TRBV19 and TRBJ2-5; D not resolved. The sample was naive CD8+ T cells from blood, with Jurkat cell RNA spiked in. Subset defined: FACS-sorted CD8+CD4-CCR7+CD45RA+ naive T cells. The TCR comes from a human donor in good health. Some libraries in this study had Jurkat cell RNA spiked in. The CDR3 here is CASSIDPAASLETQYF. The CDR3 coding sequence is TGTGCCAGTAGTATAGATCCTGCAGCATCATTGGAGACCCAGTACTTC.